This TCR beta chain appears in the sequencing data of a study of breast tumors, draining lymph nodes, adjacent tissues. The lymph nodes were axillary draining lymph nodes from breast cancer patients. Germline values: CDR1 MGHRA, CDR2 YSYEKL. This CDR3 is 14 amino acids long. Unmatched junction bases numbered 6, after V lost 3 bases and J lost 8 bases. TCRdb independently ran MiXCR on the multiplex PCR reads; one entry per CDR3 protein. The sample contains 84,000 or so distinct CDR3 sequences, around 29% of which appear only once. The sequenced sample consisted of axillary lymph node tissue. This clonotype was sampled from a female donor with breast cancer. Some clones in this sample may be carry-over from other donors' samples. J is TRBJ1-4 and V is TRBV4-1, with 7 bases matching TRBD1. The CDR3 nucleotides read TGCGCCAGCAGCCACCGACAGGGCGGGGAAAAACTGTTTTTT. It translates to CASSHRQGGEKLFF.